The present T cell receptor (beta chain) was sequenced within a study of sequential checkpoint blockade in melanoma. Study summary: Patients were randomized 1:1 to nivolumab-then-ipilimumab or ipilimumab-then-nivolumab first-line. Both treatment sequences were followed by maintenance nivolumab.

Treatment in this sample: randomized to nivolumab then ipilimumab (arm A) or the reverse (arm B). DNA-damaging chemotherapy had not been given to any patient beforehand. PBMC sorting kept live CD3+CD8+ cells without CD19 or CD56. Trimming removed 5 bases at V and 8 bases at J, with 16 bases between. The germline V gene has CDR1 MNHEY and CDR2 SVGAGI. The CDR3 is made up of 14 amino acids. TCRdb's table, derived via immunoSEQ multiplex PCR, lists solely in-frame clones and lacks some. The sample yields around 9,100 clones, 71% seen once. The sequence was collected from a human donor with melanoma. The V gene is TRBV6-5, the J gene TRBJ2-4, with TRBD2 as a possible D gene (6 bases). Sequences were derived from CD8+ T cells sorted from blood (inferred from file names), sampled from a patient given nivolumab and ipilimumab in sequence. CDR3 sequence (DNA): TGTGCCAGCAGTCCCTGGGCTAGCGATGACATTCAGTACTTC. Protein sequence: CASSPWASDDIQYF.